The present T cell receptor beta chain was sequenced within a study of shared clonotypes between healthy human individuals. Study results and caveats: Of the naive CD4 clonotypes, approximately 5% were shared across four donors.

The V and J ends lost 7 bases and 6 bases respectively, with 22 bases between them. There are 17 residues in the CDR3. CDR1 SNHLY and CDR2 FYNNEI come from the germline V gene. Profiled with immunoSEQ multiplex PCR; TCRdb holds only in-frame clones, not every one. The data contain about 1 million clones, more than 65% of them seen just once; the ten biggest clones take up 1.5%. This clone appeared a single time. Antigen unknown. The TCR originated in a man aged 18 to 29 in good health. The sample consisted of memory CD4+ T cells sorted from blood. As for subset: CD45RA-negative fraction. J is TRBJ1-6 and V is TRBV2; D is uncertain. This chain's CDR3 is CASTQDSTAPVNSPLHF. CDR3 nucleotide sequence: TGTGCCAGCACCCAGGATTCCACGGCCCCGGTTAATTCACCCCTCCACTTT.